What follows is one TCR beta chain and its context. Its antigen has not been determined. Base qualities are not recorded, but no much larger clone differs from it by a single base. Including cysteine and phenylalanine, the CDR3 has 17 amino acids. The CDR3 DNA has 51 bases and is translated from base 1. Unmatched junction bases come to 9, with V trimmed by 4 bases and J by 0 bases. As encoded in the germline V gene, CDR1 is LGHNA while CDR2 is YSLEER. TCR cDNA was synthesized by 5'RACE template switching, which introduced a universal primer site and unique molecular identifiers. cDNA synthesis was primed from both the TCR alpha and TCR beta constant segments. Two PCR steps were used to amplify libraries, with sample barcodes and sequencing adapters being added in the second step. Sequencing of libraries was performed on Illumina HiSeq 2500 (2x100 bp) or NovaSeq (2x150 bp). Processing in the source paper ran as follows. MIGEC was used to demultiplex reads and collapse the reads into UMI consensus sequences, and MiXCR was used for V(D)J alignment. Clonotypes responding to the vaccine were identified with edgeR on replicate PBMC samples, with the criteria of FDR below 0.01 and a log2 fold change above 5 up to day 15. CD4 or CD8 identity was assigned to each bulk clonotype according to whether the clonotype was present at higher abundance in the sequenced CD4 repertoire or the sequenced CD8 repertoire. The public sequencing data were trimmed at Q25 with fastp and processed into clonotypes with MiXCR by TCRdb, which kept only in-frame beta chains. Rows merge per CDR3 protein into single entries with the most common DNA and genes. The V and J calls, along with clone size, are taken from TCRdb and not from the paper's own processing. This sample gives approximately 510,000 distinct CDR3 sequences in total; 21% of them show up just once. The ten most abundant clones make up 15% to 20% of the sample.

The data are from a study of T cells after yellow fever vaccination (dated by TCRdb to between 2018 and 2021). As for the study more broadly: The SMART-Seq v4 Ultra Low Input RNA kit was used to prepare libraries from fractions with low cell numbers. To track T-cell clones before and after primary and booster YFV17D yellow fever vaccination, bulk TCR alpha and beta repertoires were sequenced longitudinally. Two healthy male donors, one aged 18 to 30 and one aged 30 to 40 years, were included in the cohort. Bulk PBMC replicates and cell subsets were isolated from blood drawn at multiple timepoints before and after both primary and secondary immunization. Overall study outcomes, separate from this receptor: Compared with the primary T-cell response, the secondary T-cell response was weaker but faster, peaking on day 5 rather than day 15. Because abundant contaminating clonotypes from the bulk population could be contained in FACS-sorted repertoires, computational filtering was required. The study included only a couple of donors, which limits how far the findings can be generalized. A small share of clonotypes was detected in both CD4 and CD8 compartments, with the overlap likely arising from convergent recombination. After the booster, most of the clones that had expanded following primary vaccination were detected again (roughly 96% of CD4 and around 90% of CD8), which suggests that memory was broadly maintained.

Reading the label with the study, this specimen's treatment or condition is: live attenuated yellow fever vaccine strain. Two biological replicates of bulk PBMCs were collected at each blood-draw timepoint. PBMCs were isolated from peripheral blood using a standard Ficoll-Paque protocol. TriZol was used to extract RNA from bulk PBMCs, CD4 and CD8 fractions, and dextramer-positive and dextramer-negative fractions. The sequencing here drew on PBMCs, taken around 3 weeks after the first yellow fever vaccination. The receptor was isolated from a young man who received the YFV17D yellow fever vaccine. The rearranged chain carries TRBV4-3 and TRBJ1-3, with TRBD1 matching 7 junction bases. The CDR3 loop reads CASSPTTGQYSGNTIYF. The sequenced DNA: TGCGCCAGCAGCCCGACGACAGGGCAGTACTCTGGAAACACCATATATTTT.